These 11 T cell receptor beta chains share one sample of origin, sequenced in a study of blood T cell repertoires in COVID-19. The data were produced by immunoSEQ multiplex PCR, yet TCRdb's version contains in-frame clones alone and is incomplete. Of about 300,000 clones listed, about 91% are singletons. The sequenced sample was peripheral blood. Source of these receptors: a woman between 25 and 40 years old who had recovered from COVID-19.

The chain joins TRBV5-1 to TRBJ2-7; D gene ambiguous. CDR3 length: 13 residues. Germline CDR1 SGHRS, CDR2 YFSETQ. Trimming cost V 0 bases and J 2 bases, with 6 bases left between them. The CDR3 coding sequence is TGCGCCAGCAGCTTGGTCCTTCCCTACGAGCAGTACTTC. This encodes CASSLVLPYEQYF.

CDR3 sequence: CSASTRPEGTHGYTF. The CDR3 nucleotides are TGCAGTGCTAGTACCCGCCCCGAAGGGACTCACGGCTACACCTTC. This chain joins TRBV20-1 and TRBJ1-2; TRBD1 might be the D (5 bases). This CDR3 is 15 amino acids long. The V gene lost 3 bases and the J gene lost 8 bases, with 22 bases spanning the gap. Germline loops: CDR1 DFQATT, CDR2 SNEGSKA (reference sequence).

The V gene is TRBV28, the J gene TRBJ1-4; a weak D match, TRBD1 (5 bases). This CDR3 has 16 amino acids. Trimming cost V 6 bases and J 0 bases, with 14 bases left between them. Germline assignment: CDR1 MDHEN and CDR2 SYDVKM. This CDR3 is CASSSPQGPTNEKLFF. CDR3 DNA: TGTGCCAGCAGCTCGCCGCAGGGCCCAACTAATGAAAAACTGTTTTTT.

The genes are TRBV18 and TRBJ1-5; a weak D match, TRBD1 (6 bases). Germline CDR1 is KGHSH and CDR2 is LQKENI. Trimming stripped 4 bases from V and 0 bases from J, with 13 bases between. CDR3 length: 16 amino acids. CDR3 nucleotide sequence: TGTGCCAGCTCACAAGGACAGATTGGTAGCAATCAGCCCCAGCATTTT. Translation gives CASSQGQIGSNQPQHF.

The chain has TRBV6-5 and TRBJ2-1; a possible D gene is TRBD2 (5 bases). Trimming pared 0 bases from V and 6 bases from J, leaving 9 bases between. Germline V gives CDR1 MNHEY, CDR2 SVGAGI. The CDR3 covers 14 residues. CDR3: CASSYSSLANEQFF. The CDR3 DNA reads as TGTGCCAGCAGTTACTCGTCGCTAGCCAATGAGCAGTTCTTC.

In nucleotides, the CDR3 is TGTGCCACCTCGGACAGGACGTCCACTGAAGCTTTCTTT. Its protein is CATSDRTSTEAFF. The chain employs TRBV6-5 and TRBJ1-1; TRBD1 aligns across 7 bases. CDR3 size: 13 residues. Trimming took 10 bases from V and 4 from J; bases not matched to a gene: 9. Per the germline V gene, CDR1 is MNHEY and CDR2 is SVGAGI.

The rearrangement links TRBV7-6 to TRBJ1-1; no firm D call. V dropped 5 bases and J dropped 0 bases, with 13 bases sitting between them. Germline CDR1 is SGHVS and CDR2 is FNYEAQ. This CDR3 is 15 amino acids long. CDR3 in DNA: TGTGCCAGCAGCCCGCAGACAAACCTGAACACTGAAGCTTTCTTT. Protein sequence: CASSPQTNLNTEAFF.

The chain carries TRBV7-3 and TRBJ1-1, with 7 bases aligning to TRBD1. The CDR3 contains 13 residues. Per germline, CDR1 SGHTA and CDR2 FQGTGA. Germline trimming cut 5 bases from V and 7 bases from J; bases unmatched to any gene: 7. CDR3 region: CASSQGGQGEAFF. CDR3 DNA: TGTGCCAGCAGCCAAGGGGGCCAGGGTGAAGCTTTCTTT.

The genes are TRBV6-5 and TRBJ2-1; 8 nucleotides match TRBD2. The V segment lost 6 bases and the J segment 10 bases; nucleotides outside the gene matches: 11. The germline CDR1 and CDR2 sequences are MNHEY and SVGAGI. CDR3 size: 14 residues. CDR3 region: CASRPGTRVGEQFF. CDR3 coding DNA: TGTGCCAGCAGGCCCGGGACTAGGGTGGGGGAGCAGTTCTTC.

The rearrangement uses TRBV5-1 and TRBJ2-5, with D possibly TRBD1 on 5 matching bases. This CDR3 has 15 amino acids. Germline CDR1 reads SGHRS; CDR2 reads YFSETQ. Trimming removed 7 bases at V and 2 bases at J, with 18 bases between. As DNA, the CDR3 is TGCGCCAGCCGACCACGGACACAAACACAAGAGACCCAGTACTTC. It codes for CASRPRTQTQETQYF.

The chain is built from TRBV6-2 or TRBV6-3 and TRBJ1-4; D is perhaps TRBD1 (6 bases). Germline-derived CDR1 and CDR2 are MNHEY and SVGEGT. V was cut by 2 bases and J by 7 bases, with 11 bases left in between. There are 14 residues in the CDR3. Written as DNA, the CDR3 is TGTGCCAGCAGTTACCGGGACACGGCTGAAAAACTGTTTTTT. It is translated as CASSYRDTAEKLFF.